A selection of T cell receptor beta chains follows, all from one sample in a study of blood T cell repertoires in COVID-19. Sequenced by immunoSEQ multiplex PCR; TCRdb stores in-frame clones only, minus some. This sample has about 150,000 clones; about 86% occur once, and the top ten carry around 8.6%. The material sequenced was peripheral blood. These receptors came from a woman between 45 and 60 years old with active or convalescent COVID-19. The CDR3 runs from the conserved cysteine through the conserved F or W. A D gene is named only where the DNA matches it firmly. A row's size may be missing; if present it is once, few, many or a size class.

CDR3 DNA: TGTGCCAGCAGCCCTCGGTCGGGACTAGCACTCGAGCAGTACTTC
CDR3 protein: CASSPRSGLALEQYF
J gene: TRBJ2-7
D gene: TRBD2
clone size: -
V gene: TRBV7-2

CDR3 DNA: TGTGCCACCAGCAGACTACAGGGGGGGAACACTGAAGCTTTCTTT
CDR3 protein: CATSRLQGGNTEAFF
J gene: TRBJ1-1
D gene: TRBD1
clone size: few
V gene: TRBV15

CDR3 DNA: TGTGCCAGCAGCTTAGCGCATCTGGACAGGGGATTTTGGCAAGAGACCCAGTACTTC
CDR3 protein: CASSLAHLDRGFWQETQYF
J gene: TRBJ2-5
D gene: TRBD1
clone size: once
V gene: TRBV7-2

CDR3 DNA: TGTGCCAGCAGTGATTACCTAGCGGGAGGTTGGGCCAAAAACATTCAGTACTTC
CDR3 protein: CASSDYLAGGWAKNIQYF
J gene: TRBJ2-4
D gene: TRBD2
clone size: -
V gene: TRBV2

CDR3 DNA: TGTGCCAGTAGGGCGTCCAGCGGGAGGGCCCGGGATGAGCAGTTCTTC
CDR3 protein: CASRASSGRARDEQFF
J gene: TRBJ2-1
D gene: TRBD2
clone size: -
V gene: TRBV19

CDR3 DNA: TGTGCCAGCAGCCCTTCCGGAGGAACCTTCTACGAGCAGTACTTC
CDR3 protein: CASSPSGGTFYEQYF
J gene: TRBJ2-7
D gene: -
clone size: -
V gene: TRBV7-2

CDR3 DNA: TGTGCCAGCAGTTTGGCGGGGGCATACTACGAGCAGTACTTC
CDR3 protein: CASSLAGAYYEQYF
J gene: TRBJ2-7
D gene: -
clone size: -
V gene: TRBV28

CDR3 DNA: TGCGCCAGCAGCCCGGGACAGGGAGATGAAAAACTGTTTTTT
CDR3 protein: CASSPGQGDEKLFF
J gene: TRBJ1-4
D gene: TRBD1
clone size: -
V gene: TRBV5-1

CDR3 DNA: TGTGCCAGCACCTGGGAGGGTAGGGAGCCCCAGCATTTT
CDR3 protein: CASTWEGREPQHF
J gene: TRBJ1-5
D gene: -
clone size: -
V gene: TRBV6-5

CDR3 DNA: TGTGCCAGCAGGGGGACTAGCCCGTCAGATACGCAGTATTTT
CDR3 protein: CASRGTSPSDTQYF
J gene: TRBJ2-3
D gene: TRBD2
clone size: -
V gene: TRBV27

CDR3 DNA: TGCGCCAGCAGCGAAGGGACTGAAAGGGGTACGCAGTATTTT
CDR3 protein: CASSEGTERGTQYF
J gene: TRBJ2-3
D gene: -
clone size: -
V gene: TRBV5-1

CDR3 DNA: TGTGCCAGCAGCTTGGGGGACAGGGGAGGAGGCTACACCTTC
CDR3 protein: CASSLGDRGGGYTF
J gene: TRBJ1-2
D gene: TRBD1
clone size: -
V gene: TRBV5-6

CDR3 DNA: TGTGCCAGCAGTCTCCGACTCTCCCATCAATCGGAGCAGTTCTTC
CDR3 protein: CASSLRLSHQSEQFF
J gene: TRBJ2-1
D gene: -
clone size: once
V gene: TRBV27

CDR3 DNA: TGTGCCAGTGAGACTAGCGGGAGTGTAAAGACCCAGTACTTC
CDR3 protein: CASETSGSVKTQYF
J gene: TRBJ2-5
D gene: TRBD2
clone size: -
V gene: TRBV28

CDR3 DNA: TGTGCCAGCAGTTACTCGACTTACAATGAGCAGTTCTTC
CDR3 protein: CASSYSTYNEQFF
J gene: TRBJ2-1
D gene: -
clone size: -
V gene: TRBV6-6

CDR3 DNA: TGTGCCAGCAGCTTGGGTCAGGGACAGGGGGCCGGGGAGCTGTTTTTT
CDR3 protein: CASSLGQGQGAGELFF
J gene: TRBJ2-2
D gene: TRBD1
clone size: -
V gene: TRBV5-4

CDR3 DNA: TGTGCCAGCAGTTATCTTCAGCGGGGTGGCTTCTACAATGAGCAGTTCTTC
CDR3 protein: CASSYLQRGGFYNEQFF
J gene: TRBJ2-1
D gene: TRBD2
clone size: -
V gene: TRBV6-2/TRBV6-3

CDR3 DNA: TGTGCCAGCAGCTTGGGTGGACTAGCGCCTCTCGAGCAGTACTTC
CDR3 protein: CASSLGGLAPLEQYF
J gene: TRBJ2-7
D gene: TRBD2
clone size: -
V gene: TRBV5-6

CDR3 DNA: TGTGCCAGCAGTTACTTGGATTTTAGGGGGCATCAGCCCCAGCATTTT
CDR3 protein: CASSYLDFRGHQPQHF
J gene: TRBJ1-5
D gene: TRBD1
clone size: -
V gene: TRBV6-2/TRBV6-3

CDR3 DNA: TGTGCCTGGAGTCTTCAACAGGGGGCCGGGGAGACCCAGTACTTC
CDR3 protein: CAWSLQQGAGETQYF
J gene: TRBJ2-5
D gene: TRBD1
clone size: -
V gene: TRBV30

CDR3 DNA: TGTGCCAGCAGCCAGGGGGACAGGAGTAAGTTGGGCCTGACTAATGAAAAACTGTTTTTT
CDR3 protein: CASSQGDRSKLGLTNEKLFF
J gene: TRBJ1-4
D gene: TRBD1
clone size: -
V gene: TRBV4-2

CDR3 DNA: TGCAGCGCCCAGGCGTCTGGGGCCAACGTCCTGACTTTC
CDR3 protein: CSAQASGANVLTF
J gene: TRBJ2-6
D gene: -
clone size: once
V gene: TRBV29-1

CDR3 DNA: TGTGCCAGCAGCCAAGTTCGGGACTATGGCTACACCTTC
CDR3 protein: CASSQVRDYGYTF
J gene: TRBJ1-2
D gene: -
clone size: once
V gene: TRBV3-1/TRBV3-2

CDR3 DNA: TGTGCCATCAGTGCCGACAGGGATGGAAACACCATATATTTT
CDR3 protein: CAISADRDGNTIYF
J gene: TRBJ1-3
D gene: TRBD1
clone size: -
V gene: TRBV10-3

CDR3 DNA: TGTGCCAGCAGCTTAGAGACAGGGGTGAACACTGAAGCTTTCTTT
CDR3 protein: CASSLETGVNTEAFF
J gene: TRBJ1-1
D gene: TRBD1
clone size: -
V gene: TRBV7-8

CDR3 DNA: TGTGCCTGGACTACAAGGGGCGCAGGAAACACCATATATTTT
CDR3 protein: CAWTTRGAGNTIYF
J gene: TRBJ1-3
D gene: -
clone size: few
V gene: TRBV30

CDR3 DNA: TGCGCCAGCAGCTTAGACAGGGGTGACGAGCAGTTCTTC
CDR3 protein: CASSLDRGDEQFF
J gene: TRBJ2-1
D gene: TRBD1
clone size: -
V gene: TRBV5-1

CDR3 DNA: TGTGCCAGCAGTTTAATCGGCCTGGCGGGGGGAGGAGATACGCAGTATTTT
CDR3 protein: CASSLIGLAGGGDTQYF
J gene: TRBJ2-3
D gene: TRBD2
clone size: once
V gene: TRBV28

CDR3 DNA: TGTGCCAGCAGCCCCCAGGTCGGCGTCCTGACTTTC
CDR3 protein: CASSPQVGVLTF
J gene: TRBJ2-6
D gene: -
clone size: -
V gene: TRBV11-2

CDR3 DNA: TGTGCCAGCTCGCCAGACAGGGGTTATGGCTACACCTTC
CDR3 protein: CASSPDRGYGYTF
J gene: TRBJ1-2
D gene: TRBD1
clone size: -
V gene: TRBV18

CDR3 DNA: TGTGCCAGCAGCGGACAGGGGGCCGGATCTGAAGCTTTCTTT
CDR3 protein: CASSGQGAGSEAFF
J gene: TRBJ1-1
D gene: TRBD1
clone size: -
V gene: TRBV6-2/TRBV6-3

CDR3 DNA: TGTGCCAGCAGCGCGGGTTCAAGTATTTACACGGCCGGGGAGCTGTTTTTT
CDR3 protein: CASSAGSSIYTAGELFF
J gene: TRBJ2-2
D gene: -
clone size: -
V gene: TRBV9

CDR3 DNA: TGTGCCAGCAGCCAGACAGGGGGACCATCGGGGCCCCAGCATTTT
CDR3 protein: CASSQTGGPSGPQHF
J gene: TRBJ1-5
D gene: TRBD1
clone size: few
V gene: TRBV4-2

CDR3 DNA: TGTGCCACCCGGGACTCGAGCTCCTATAATTCACCCCTCCACTTT
CDR3 protein: CATRDSSSYNSPLHF
J gene: TRBJ1-6
D gene: -
clone size: once
V gene: TRBV27

CDR3 DNA: TGTGCCAGCAGCGTGGGACAGTTCCACTCTGGAAACACCATATATTTT
CDR3 protein: CASSVGQFHSGNTIYF
J gene: TRBJ1-3
D gene: TRBD1
clone size: -
V gene: TRBV7-2

CDR3 DNA: TGCGCCAGCAGCCCTGGGATAGCGGTAGAGAATGAGCAGTTCTTC
CDR3 protein: CASSPGIAVENEQFF
J gene: TRBJ2-1
D gene: -
clone size: few
V gene: TRBV5-1

CDR3 DNA: TGTGCCAGTACCGCGGACAGGGATTCCTACGAGCAGTACTTC
CDR3 protein: CASTADRDSYEQYF
J gene: TRBJ2-7
D gene: TRBD1
clone size: few
V gene: TRBV19

CDR3 DNA: TGTGCCAGCAGCCAGCGAGCAGCCACGGGTGGTGAGCAGTTCTTC
CDR3 protein: CASSQRAATGGEQFF
J gene: TRBJ2-1
D gene: -
clone size: -
V gene: TRBV7-9

CDR3 DNA: TGCGCCAGCAGCCAAGTCATAGGAGCCTATAATGAAAAACTGTTTTTT
CDR3 protein: CASSQVIGAYNEKLFF
J gene: TRBJ1-4
D gene: -
clone size: -
V gene: TRBV4-3

CDR3 DNA: TGTGCCAGCAGTTTAACGGCAGGGGGTATTTTTTTCAATGAGCAGTTCTTC
CDR3 protein: CASSLTAGGIFFNEQFF
J gene: TRBJ2-1
D gene: TRBD1
clone size: -
V gene: TRBV28

CDR3 DNA: TGTGCCAGCAGTATCGTGCAAGAGACCCAGTACTTC
CDR3 protein: CASSIVQETQYF
J gene: TRBJ2-5
D gene: -
clone size: -
V gene: TRBV28

CDR3 DNA: TGCAGCGTTGAACGGGGGGGCGGAGGATTGCACGAGCAGTACTTC
CDR3 protein: CSVERGGGGLHEQYF
J gene: TRBJ2-7
D gene: TRBD2
clone size: -
V gene: TRBV29-1

CDR3 DNA: TGTGCCAGCAGCCGAACAGGGGTCAATGAGCAGTTCTTC
CDR3 protein: CASSRTGVNEQFF
J gene: TRBJ2-1
D gene: TRBD1
clone size: -
V gene: TRBV2

CDR3 DNA: TGCGCCAGCAGTTCGGGAAATGCGGTCGGTGAAAAACTGTTTTTT
CDR3 protein: CASSSGNAVGEKLFF
J gene: TRBJ1-4
D gene: -
clone size: -
V gene: TRBV5-1

CDR3 DNA: TGCAGCGTTGCGGGGGTAGATACGCAGTATTTT
CDR3 protein: CSVAGVDTQYF
J gene: TRBJ2-3
D gene: -
clone size: few
V gene: TRBV29-1

CDR3 DNA: TGTGCCAGCAGTTACGGCAGAAACAATGAGCAGTTCTTC
CDR3 protein: CASSYGRNNEQFF
J gene: TRBJ2-1
D gene: -
clone size: -
V gene: TRBV6-2/TRBV6-3

CDR3 DNA: TGTGCCTGGTGGGCGCCTTTCGGGGGACAGGGGATACTCTCTGGAAACACCATATATTTT
CDR3 protein: CAWWAPFGGQGILSGNTIYF
J gene: TRBJ1-3
D gene: TRBD1
clone size: -
V gene: TRBV30

CDR3 DNA: TGTGCCAGCTCAACACCGGGCCAGACACGGGAAAAACTGTTTTTT
CDR3 protein: CASSTPGQTREKLFF
J gene: TRBJ1-4
D gene: -
clone size: -
V gene: TRBV18

CDR3 DNA: TGTGCCAGCAGTCTTTCCACCCCCCCGGGAAAAATGAACACTGAAGCTTTCTTT
CDR3 protein: CASSLSTPPGKMNTEAFF
J gene: TRBJ1-1
D gene: -
clone size: -
V gene: TRBV25-1

CDR3 DNA: TGTGCCAGCAGCAACGGACTAGCGGGAGTGAGCGGGGAGCTGTTTTTT
CDR3 protein: CASSNGLAGVSGELFF
J gene: TRBJ2-2
D gene: TRBD2
clone size: -
V gene: TRBV5-8

CDR3 DNA: TGTGCCTTCCGGGCGGGGGAGAGCTCCTATAATTCACCCCTCCACTTT
CDR3 protein: CAFRAGESSYNSPLHF
J gene: TRBJ1-6
D gene: -
clone size: -
V gene: TRBV30

CDR3 DNA: TGTGCCAGCAGCTTATACCCCGGTCACACCGGGGAGCTGTTTTTT
CDR3 protein: CASSLYPGHTGELFF
J gene: TRBJ2-2
D gene: -
clone size: -
V gene: TRBV7-3

CDR3 DNA: TGTGCCAGCAGTTTCGCCCAGGGGGCATCCACTGAAGCTTTCTTT
CDR3 protein: CASSFAQGASTEAFF
J gene: TRBJ1-1
D gene: TRBD1
clone size: -
V gene: TRBV28

CDR3 DNA: TGTGCCACCAGCAGAGATCGCGGTCAAGAGACCCAGTACTTC
CDR3 protein: CATSRDRGQETQYF
J gene: TRBJ2-5
D gene: -
clone size: -
V gene: TRBV15

CDR3 DNA: TGTGCCAGCACTTTTACTAGCGGGGGGGCCCGGACCGGGGAGCTGTTTTTT
CDR3 protein: CASTFTSGGARTGELFF
J gene: TRBJ2-2
D gene: TRBD2
clone size: -
V gene: TRBV27